The rows below give T cell receptor beta chains drawn from one sample of a study of T-cell reconstitution after alpha-beta-depleted transplantation in children. TCRdb re-analysed the PCR reads in MiXCR, keeping a single row per CDR3 protein. The sample includes around 200,000 distinct CDR3 sequences, approximately 15% of them seen just once. Specimen: PBMCs, mostly from graft donor cells, collected 360 days after TCRalphabeta/CD19-depleted stem cell transplant. The receptors shown here come from a male patient between 2 and 10 years old who had a stem cell transplant for acute lymphoblastic leukemia, so the T cells may come from the graft donor. Each CDR3 is given with its conserved first and last residue. Each record gives: V gene, D gene, J gene, clone size, CDR3 DNA, CDR3 protein. A D gene is named only where the DNA matches it firmly. Not all rows give a size; the values are once, few, many and, for expanded clones, a class.

v_call: TRBV28
d_call: NA
j_call: TRBJ2-3
clone_size: NA
cdr3_nt: TGTGCCAGCAGTTTGAGGCAGGGACCAGATACGCAGTATTTT
cdr3_aa: CASSLRQGPDTQYF

v_call: TRBV6-5
d_call: NA
j_call: TRBJ1-1
clone_size: NA
cdr3_nt: TGTGCCAGCAGTTACTCCGTACGGGATCCCATCCCGAACACTGAAGCTTTCTTT
cdr3_aa: CASSYSVRDPIPNTEAFF

v_call: TRBV5-1
d_call: NA
j_call: TRBJ2-7
clone_size: NA
cdr3_nt: TGCGCCAGCAGCTTTGGGTCAGGGGATACAACCTACGAGCAGTACTTC
cdr3_aa: CASSFGSGDTTYEQYF

v_call: TRBV27
d_call: NA
j_call: TRBJ2-3
clone_size: NA
cdr3_nt: TGTGCCAGCAGTTTTTTGGGTTTGGCTAGCACAGATACGCAGTATTTT
cdr3_aa: CASSFLGLASTDTQYF

v_call: TRBV20-1
d_call: TRBD1
j_call: TRBJ2-7
clone_size: few
cdr3_nt: TGCAGTGCTTCACGGGACAGGGTCTACGAGCAGTACTTC
cdr3_aa: CSASRDRVYEQYF

v_call: TRBV29-1
d_call: TRBD1
j_call: TRBJ1-1
clone_size: few
cdr3_nt: TGCAGCACCGGACAGGGGACCATGAACACTGAAGCTTTCTTT
cdr3_aa: CSTGQGTMNTEAFF

v_call: TRBV12-3/TRBV12-4
d_call: NA
j_call: TRBJ1-3
clone_size: few
cdr3_nt: TGTGCCAGCACCTTTGGAAAGTCCCCAATATATTTT
cdr3_aa: CASTFGKSPIYF

v_call: TRBV5-1
d_call: NA
j_call: TRBJ2-7
clone_size: NA
cdr3_nt: TGCGCCAGCCACGTGGGCTACGAGCAGTACTTC
cdr3_aa: CASHVGYEQYF

v_call: TRBV7-2
d_call: NA
j_call: TRBJ2-1
clone_size: NA
cdr3_nt: TGTGCCAGCAGCTTAGCTGAGTATACGAATGAGCAGTTCTTC
cdr3_aa: CASSLAEYTNEQFF

v_call: TRBV7-8
d_call: TRBD1
j_call: TRBJ1-2
clone_size: many
cdr3_nt: TGTGCCAGCAGCTTATCGACAGGGGGGGATATCTATGGCTACACCTTC
cdr3_aa: CASSLSTGGDIYGYTF

v_call: TRBV6-1
d_call: TRBD2
j_call: TRBJ2-3
clone_size: NA
cdr3_nt: TGTGCCAGCAAAGGGCTAGCGGGGTACACAGATACGCAGTATTTT
cdr3_aa: CASKGLAGYTDTQYF

v_call: TRBV4-2
d_call: TRBD2
j_call: TRBJ2-3
clone_size: NA
cdr3_nt: TGTGCCAGCAGACAGGTACTTAGCGGGGGGGCGACAGATACGCAGTATTTT
cdr3_aa: CASRQVLSGGATDTQYF

v_call: TRBV29-1
d_call: TRBD1
j_call: TRBJ2-7
clone_size: NA
cdr3_nt: TGCAGCCTGCGGGGACAGGGGGCTGGCGAGCAGTACTTC
cdr3_aa: CSLRGQGAGEQYF

v_call: TRBV15
d_call: TRBD2
j_call: TRBJ2-5
clone_size: few
cdr3_nt: TGTGCCACCAGCAGAGATATGTTAGCGGGGGGGCTAGAGACCCAGTACTTC
cdr3_aa: CATSRDMLAGGLETQYF

v_call: TRBV5-6
d_call: TRBD1
j_call: TRBJ2-5
clone_size: many
cdr3_nt: TGTGCCAGCAGCTTTACAGGGGCCGGGGAGACCCAGTACTTC
cdr3_aa: CASSFTGAGETQYF

v_call: TRBV5-1
d_call: NA
j_call: TRBJ1-1
clone_size: NA
cdr3_nt: TGCGCCAGCAGCGAGGGACCGGTGAACACTGAAGCTTTCTTT
cdr3_aa: CASSEGPVNTEAFF

v_call: TRBV10-3
d_call: NA
j_call: TRBJ1-1
clone_size: NA
cdr3_nt: TGTGCCATCAGCCACCTAGGGGACACTGAAGCTTTCTTT
cdr3_aa: CAISHLGDTEAFF

v_call: TRBV12-3/TRBV12-4
d_call: TRBD1
j_call: TRBJ2-5
clone_size: NA
cdr3_nt: TGTGCCAGCAGTTTAGGCAGGGGGATTCAAGAGACCCAGTACTTC
cdr3_aa: CASSLGRGIQETQYF

v_call: TRBV5-1
d_call: TRBD1
j_call: TRBJ1-2
clone_size: NA
cdr3_nt: TGCGCCAGCAGCTTCCTCCGGGACAGGGTCAACTATGGCTACACCTTC
cdr3_aa: CASSFLRDRVNYGYTF

v_call: TRBV11-2
d_call: NA
j_call: TRBJ2-1
clone_size: NA
cdr3_nt: TGTGCCAGCCTGCTCGCGGGGGCGGGGAATGAGCAGTTCTTC
cdr3_aa: CASLLAGAGNEQFF

v_call: TRBV30
d_call: TRBD1
j_call: TRBJ2-4
clone_size: NA
cdr3_nt: TGTGCCTGGAACAGGGGACCCCCAAACATTCAGTACTTC
cdr3_aa: CAWNRGPPNIQYF

v_call: TRBV5-1
d_call: NA
j_call: TRBJ2-3
clone_size: few
cdr3_nt: TGCGCCAGCGGCGGGGCGGGGATGACAGATACGCAGTATTTT
cdr3_aa: CASGGAGMTDTQYF

v_call: TRBV29-1
d_call: TRBD2
j_call: TRBJ2-7
clone_size: NA
cdr3_nt: TGCAGCATAGTGGGGGAGGGCCTGTACGAGCAGTACTTC
cdr3_aa: CSIVGEGLYEQYF

v_call: TRBV7-7
d_call: NA
j_call: TRBJ2-5
clone_size: few
cdr3_nt: TGTGCTAGCAGTAACGGAGAGACCCAGTACTTC
cdr3_aa: CASSNGETQYF

v_call: TRBV5-1
d_call: NA
j_call: TRBJ1-1
clone_size: NA
cdr3_nt: TGCGCCAGCAGCTTTAATAAGGACACTGAAGCTTTCTTT
cdr3_aa: CASSFNKDTEAFF

v_call: TRBV7-2
d_call: NA
j_call: TRBJ1-4
clone_size: few
cdr3_nt: TGTGCCAGCAGCTTAGACAGGGATAATGAAAAACTGTTTTTT
cdr3_aa: CASSLDRDNEKLFF

v_call: TRBV6-5
d_call: NA
j_call: TRBJ2-6
clone_size: few
cdr3_nt: TGTGCCAGCACGTTAACGAGATCTGGGGCCAACGTCCTGACTTTC
cdr3_aa: CASTLTRSGANVLTF

v_call: TRBV5-1
d_call: NA
j_call: TRBJ2-7
clone_size: few
cdr3_nt: TGCGCCAGCAAACGACAGATGAGCTCCTACGAGCAGTACTTC
cdr3_aa: CASKRQMSSYEQYF

v_call: TRBV7-9
d_call: TRBD1
j_call: TRBJ2-7
clone_size: NA
cdr3_nt: TGTGCCAGCAGCTCCGGGACAGAGTCCTACGAGCAGTACTTC
cdr3_aa: CASSSGTESYEQYF

v_call: TRBV20-1
d_call: TRBD2
j_call: TRBJ2-3
clone_size: few
cdr3_nt: TGCAGTGCTAGAAGGACTAGCGGGCCTAATACGCAGTATTTT
cdr3_aa: CSARRTSGPNTQYF

v_call: TRBV12-3/TRBV12-4
d_call: TRBD2
j_call: TRBJ2-7
clone_size: few
cdr3_nt: TGTGCCAGCAGTCCCCGACTAGCGGGGGGCTACGAGCAGTACTTC
cdr3_aa: CASSPRLAGGYEQYF

v_call: TRBV29-1
d_call: NA
j_call: TRBJ2-1
clone_size: NA
cdr3_nt: TGCAGCGTTGAAGATGGTCTCTTAACGTCCTACAATGAGCAGTTCTTC
cdr3_aa: CSVEDGLLTSYNEQFF

v_call: TRBV12-3/TRBV12-4
d_call: NA
j_call: TRBJ2-7
clone_size: many
cdr3_nt: TGTGCCAGCAGTTCCCGGGAAAGATACGAGCAGTACTTC
cdr3_aa: CASSSRERYEQYF

v_call: TRBV3-1
d_call: NA
j_call: TRBJ2-5
clone_size: few
cdr3_nt: TGTGCCAGCAGCCAAGTAGGGGAGACCCAGTACTTC
cdr3_aa: CASSQVGETQYF

v_call: TRBV12-3/TRBV12-4
d_call: NA
j_call: TRBJ2-7
clone_size: many
cdr3_nt: TGTGCCAGCAGTCTTACCGATCGCGGGGCGAGCTCCTACGAGCAGTACTTC
cdr3_aa: CASSLTDRGASSYEQYF

v_call: TRBV7-9
d_call: NA
j_call: TRBJ1-2
clone_size: NA
cdr3_nt: TGTGCCAGCAGCTTCGGAACAGGGCCAAATGGCTACACCTTC
cdr3_aa: CASSFGTGPNGYTF

v_call: TRBV5-6
d_call: TRBD1
j_call: TRBJ1-2
clone_size: few
cdr3_nt: TGTGCCAGCAGCTTCACAGGGGCCGCAGGGGGCTACACCTTC
cdr3_aa: CASSFTGAAGGYTF

v_call: TRBV7-7
d_call: NA
j_call: TRBJ2-7
clone_size: few
cdr3_nt: TGTGCTAGCAGCTTAGAGACAGGGAGGTCCTACGAGCAGTACTTC
cdr3_aa: CASSLETGRSYEQYF

v_call: TRBV12-3/TRBV12-4
d_call: TRBD2
j_call: TRBJ2-3
clone_size: NA
cdr3_nt: TGTGCCAGCAGTTTAGCGGCGCTAGCGGGGATAACAGATACGCAGTATTTT
cdr3_aa: CASSLAALAGITDTQYF

v_call: TRBV11-3
d_call: NA
j_call: TRBJ2-5
clone_size: NA
cdr3_nt: TGTGCCAGCAGCTACCAAGGACTACCCGCGGGAGAGACCCAGTACTTC
cdr3_aa: CASSYQGLPAGETQYF

v_call: TRBV4-2
d_call: TRBD2
j_call: TRBJ2-2
clone_size: few
cdr3_nt: TGTGCCAGCACCCGCGGGAGGGCGGACACCGGGGAGCTGTTTTTT
cdr3_aa: CASTRGRADTGELFF

v_call: TRBV20-1
d_call: TRBD2
j_call: TRBJ2-5
clone_size: NA
cdr3_nt: TGCAGTGCTAGAAAACCGGGACTAGCGGAAGAGACCCAGTACTTC
cdr3_aa: CSARKPGLAEETQYF

v_call: TRBV12-3/TRBV12-4
d_call: TRBD1
j_call: TRBJ1-2
clone_size: few
cdr3_nt: TGTGCCAGCAGTCCACCCGGACAGGGGCGCAACTATGGCTACACCTTC
cdr3_aa: CASSPPGQGRNYGYTF

v_call: TRBV12-3/TRBV12-4
d_call: NA
j_call: TRBJ2-2
clone_size: NA
cdr3_nt: TGTGCCAGCAGTTTAGAGACCGGGGAGCTGTTTTTT
cdr3_aa: CASSLETGELFF

v_call: TRBV2
d_call: NA
j_call: TRBJ1-1
clone_size: NA
cdr3_nt: TGTGCCTCTCAAGGGCCGAAGAACACTGAAGCTTTCTTT
cdr3_aa: CASQGPKNTEAFF

v_call: TRBV18
d_call: NA
j_call: TRBJ2-3
clone_size: NA
cdr3_nt: TGTGCCAGCTCACCACCTCTAGCGGATACGCAGTATTTT
cdr3_aa: CASSPPLADTQYF

v_call: TRBV9
d_call: TRBD1
j_call: TRBJ2-3
clone_size: NA
cdr3_nt: TGTGCCAGCAGTGATCCGGGACAGGGCACAGATACGCAGTATTTT
cdr3_aa: CASSDPGQGTDTQYF

v_call: TRBV18
d_call: NA
j_call: TRBJ1-4
clone_size: NA
cdr3_nt: TGTGCCAGCTCACCCCGAACAGGAACTAATGAAAAACTGTTTTTT
cdr3_aa: CASSPRTGTNEKLFF

v_call: TRBV6-5
d_call: TRBD1
j_call: TRBJ1-5
clone_size: NA
cdr3_nt: TGTGCCAGCAGTTACCTTCCGGGACAGGGGATAGGTCAGCCCCAGCATTTT
cdr3_aa: CASSYLPGQGIGQPQHF

v_call: TRBV5-1
d_call: NA
j_call: TRBJ2-1
clone_size: NA
cdr3_nt: TGCGCCAGCAGCTTGCACGGAGGGGTGTCCTACAATGAGCAGTTCTTC
cdr3_aa: CASSLHGGVSYNEQFF

v_call: TRBV7-2
d_call: NA
j_call: TRBJ2-1
clone_size: NA
cdr3_nt: TGTGCCAGCAGCTCCTACCGGGATGAGCAGTTCTTC
cdr3_aa: CASSSYRDEQFF

v_call: TRBV4-3
d_call: NA
j_call: TRBJ2-2
clone_size: few
cdr3_nt: TGCGCCAGCAGCCAAGATCTTATAGGGGGCGGGGCCGGGGAGCTGTTTTTT
cdr3_aa: CASSQDLIGGGAGELFF

v_call: TRBV5-6
d_call: NA
j_call: TRBJ2-2
clone_size: many
cdr3_nt: TGTGCCAGCAGCCCCCAGAACACCGGGGAGCTGTTTTTT
cdr3_aa: CASSPQNTGELFF

v_call: TRBV7-2
d_call: NA
j_call: TRBJ2-1
clone_size: few
cdr3_nt: TGTGCCAGCAGCTTAGCCTCGACAGGTGCCTACAATGAGCAGTTCTTC
cdr3_aa: CASSLASTGAYNEQFF

v_call: TRBV19
d_call: NA
j_call: TRBJ1-2
clone_size: NA
cdr3_nt: TGTGCCAGTAGTATCCCGGGGATATCCAGCTATGGCTACACCTTC
cdr3_aa: CASSIPGISSYGYTF

v_call: TRBV12-3/TRBV12-4
d_call: TRBD1
j_call: TRBJ2-5
clone_size: NA
cdr3_nt: TGTGCCAGCGGGGGGACAGGGGGCCGAGAGACCCAGTACTTC
cdr3_aa: CASGGTGGRETQYF

v_call: TRBV20-1
d_call: TRBD2
j_call: TRBJ2-1
clone_size: NA
cdr3_nt: TGCAGTGCTAGAGTTATAGCGGGGGGGCTAGACAATGAGCAGTTCTTC
cdr3_aa: CSARVIAGGLDNEQFF

v_call: TRBV12-3/TRBV12-4
d_call: NA
j_call: TRBJ2-5
clone_size: NA
cdr3_nt: TGTGCCAGCAGTTTCCTCGGGACACACCAAGAGACCCAGTACTTC
cdr3_aa: CASSFLGTHQETQYF

v_call: TRBV20-1
d_call: TRBD1
j_call: TRBJ2-2
clone_size: NA
cdr3_nt: TGCAGTGCTGATGGACAGGGAGGTGGATCCGGGGAGCTGTTTTTT
cdr3_aa: CSADGQGGGSGELFF

v_call: TRBV20-1
d_call: NA
j_call: TRBJ1-3
clone_size: few
cdr3_nt: TGCAGTGCTAGCGCGGGGGGTTACACCATATATTTT
cdr3_aa: CSASAGGYTIYF